The sequence of this T cell receptor beta chain was determined in a study of blood T cell repertoires in COVID-19. Source study methods: Scientists estimated how many nucleated cells there were by amplifying reference gene primers. Sequencing was performed with immunoSEQ multiplex PCR; in TCRdb, only in-frame clones are kept and a portion is missing. Clonal size and the V and J genes are those of that table, whereas D and trimming came from the DNA. The repertoire includes approximately 240,000 clones, approximately 84% of them detected once, and approximately 2.5% sits in the top ten. Germline V lookup: CDR1 LNHDA, CDR2 SQIVND (reference sequence). This CDR3 is built from 13 residues. Comment on this clone: A read error may account for a junction end that differs from germline.

The sample was peripheral blood. V is TRBV19 and J is TRBJ2-3; unclear D gene. The sequence was obtained from a woman aged 55-75 years with acute or convalescent COVID-19. The CDR3 spells CASRIGSADTQYF. DNA of the CDR3: TGTGCCAGTAGAATAGGGTCGGCAGATACGCAGTATTTT.